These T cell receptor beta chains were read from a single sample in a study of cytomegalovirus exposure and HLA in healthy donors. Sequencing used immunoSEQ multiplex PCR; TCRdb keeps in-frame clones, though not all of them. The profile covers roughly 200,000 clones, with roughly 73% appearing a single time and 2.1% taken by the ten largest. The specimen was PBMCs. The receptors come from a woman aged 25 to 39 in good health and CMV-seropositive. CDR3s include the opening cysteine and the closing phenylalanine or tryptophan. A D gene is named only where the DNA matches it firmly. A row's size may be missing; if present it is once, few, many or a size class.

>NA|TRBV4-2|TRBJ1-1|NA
TGTGCCAGCAGCCAGACAGACACTGAAGCTTTCTTT
CASSQTDTEAFF
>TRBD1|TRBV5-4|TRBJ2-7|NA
TGTGCCAGCAGCTTGGGGACAGGGCCGCCCTACGAGCAGTACTTC
CASSLGTGPPYEQYF
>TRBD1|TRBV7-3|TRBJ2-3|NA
TGTGCCAGCAGCTCAATCAGCGGACAGGGGTCCGCGGCCTCTAGCACAGATACGCAGTATTTT
CASSSISGQGSAASSTDTQYF
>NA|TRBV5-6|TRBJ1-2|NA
TGTGCCAGCAGCTTGGGCAGGGGAGTACATGGCTACACCTTC
CASSLGRGVHGYTF
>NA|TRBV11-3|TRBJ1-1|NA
TGTGCCAGCAGCTTAGCGGGGGGTACTGAAGCTTTCTTT
CASSLAGGTEAFF
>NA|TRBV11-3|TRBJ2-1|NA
TGTGCCAGCAGCTTAGACAGTTCCTCCTACAATGAGCAGTTCTTC
CASSLDSSSYNEQFF
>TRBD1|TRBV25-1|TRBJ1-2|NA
TGTGCCAGCAGTGATGGGGACAGGGTAGACTATGGCTACACCTTC
CASSDGDRVDYGYTF
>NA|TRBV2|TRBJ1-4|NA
TGTGCCAGCAGCGCCACAGGAGCCAAGAATGAAAAACTGTTTTTT
CASSATGAKNEKLFF
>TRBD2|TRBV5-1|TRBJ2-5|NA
TGCGCCAGCAGCTTGTTGACTAGCGGCCAAGAGACCCAGTACTTC
CASSLLTSGQETQYF
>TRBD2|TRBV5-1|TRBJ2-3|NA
TGCGCCAGCAGCGAATCCATAGCGGGCCCGACTAGCACAGATACGCAGTATTTT
CASSESIAGPTSTDTQYF
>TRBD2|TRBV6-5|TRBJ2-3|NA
TGTGCCAGCAGAACACCGGGACTACACACAGATACGCAGTATTTT
CASRTPGLHTDTQYF
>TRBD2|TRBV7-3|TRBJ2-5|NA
TGTGCCAGCGCCTTGGGGCGGGGGGCCCCGGGGACCCAGTACTTC
CASALGRGAPGTQYF
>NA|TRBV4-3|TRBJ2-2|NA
TGCGCCAGCAGCCAAGATTACGGGGGGCGAACCGGGGAGCTGTTTTTT
CASSQDYGGRTGELFF
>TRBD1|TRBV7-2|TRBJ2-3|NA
TGTGCCAGCAGTCTAGGACAGGGGGTGTATACGCAGTATTTT
CASSLGQGVYTQYF
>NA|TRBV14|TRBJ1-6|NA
TGTGCCAGCAGCCAAGGTGGCCATCAGGATTCACCCCTCCACTTT
CASSQGGHQDSPLHF
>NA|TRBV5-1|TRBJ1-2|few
TGCGCCAGCAGCTCTCCAGATTATTTTGGCTACACCTTC
CASSSPDYFGYTF
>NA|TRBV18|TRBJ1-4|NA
TGTGCCAGCTCACCAGACGGGGGTGGCGACGAAAAACTGTTTTTT
CASSPDGGGDEKLFF
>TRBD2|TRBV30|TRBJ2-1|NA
TGTGCCTGGAAGGCGGGGGGGCCTGAGCAGTTCTTC
CAWKAGGPEQFF
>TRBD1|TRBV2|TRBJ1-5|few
TGTGCCAGCAGGGGAACACAGGGGTACAATCAGCCCCAGCATTTT
CASRGTQGYNQPQHF
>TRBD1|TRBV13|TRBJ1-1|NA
TGTGCCAGCAGCCGGGCAGGGGGAGACACTGAAGCTTTCTTT
CASSRAGGDTEAFF
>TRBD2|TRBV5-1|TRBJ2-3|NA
TGCGCCAGCAGCAGGGACGGTAGCGGGAGGCCCGGAACGGATACGCAGTATTTT
CASSRDGSGRPGTDTQYF
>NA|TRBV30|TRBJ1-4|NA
TGTGCCTGGGGACAGTTTGCAACTAATGAAAAACTGTTTTTT
CAWGQFATNEKLFF
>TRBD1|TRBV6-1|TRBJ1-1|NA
TGTGCCAGCAAAACAGGGGCCTACACTGAAGCTTTCTTT
CASKTGAYTEAFF
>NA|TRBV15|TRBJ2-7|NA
TGTGCCACCAGCAGAGATCCGGGGATCGGATACGAGCAGTACTTC
CATSRDPGIGYEQYF
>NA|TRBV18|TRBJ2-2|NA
TGTGCCAGCTCACTTCAGGGTTCTGCGAACACCGGGGAGCTGTTTTTT
CASSLQGSANTGELFF
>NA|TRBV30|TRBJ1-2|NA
TGTGCCTGGACTGGAGAGGGCTTCTTC
CAWTGEGFF
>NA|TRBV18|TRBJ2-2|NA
TGTGCCAGCTCACCACCCCAATACACCGGGGAGCTGTTTTTT
CASSPPQYTGELFF
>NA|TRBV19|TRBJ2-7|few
TGTGCCAGTAGTATTACGTGGGGGACACCCTCCGAGCAGTACTTC
CASSITWGTPSEQYF
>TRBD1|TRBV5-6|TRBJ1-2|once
TGTGCCAGCAGTTCTATCGGGACAGGACTTGGGTATGGCTACACCTTC
CASSSIGTGLGYGYTF
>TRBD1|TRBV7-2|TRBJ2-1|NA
TGTGCCAGCAGCGGCCCCGGGCGACAGGGCCATGAGCAGTTCTTC
CASSGPGRQGHEQFF
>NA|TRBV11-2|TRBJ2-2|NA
TGTGCCAGCAGCCCGAGGAACACCGGGGAGCTGTTTTTT
CASSPRNTGELFF
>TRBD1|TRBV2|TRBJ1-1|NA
TGTGCCACATCTCAGGGGGCGCGGGCTTTCTTT
CATSQGARAFF
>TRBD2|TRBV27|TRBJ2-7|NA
TGTGCCAGCAGTGCGACTAGCGGGTCCCACGAGCAGTACTTC
CASSATSGSHEQYF
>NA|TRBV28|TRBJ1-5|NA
TGTGCCAGCAGTTTACGGCCGAGTGGGCAGGGAAGGCAGCCCCAGCATTTT
CASSLRPSGQGRQPQHF
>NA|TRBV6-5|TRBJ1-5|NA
TGTGCCAGCAGTTATCTAGGCAATCAGCCCCAGCATTTT
CASSYLGNQPQHF
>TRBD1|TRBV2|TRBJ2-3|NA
TGTGCCAGCAGCAGGGGGAAAGATACGCAGTATTTT
CASSRGKDTQYF
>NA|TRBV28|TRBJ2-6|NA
TGTGCCAGCAGTTTAGTTGGAGTCTCTGGGGCCAACGTCCTGACTTTC
CASSLVGVSGANVLTF
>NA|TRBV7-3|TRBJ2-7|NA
TGTGCCAGCAGCCGAGATACCCACGACGAGCAGTACTTC
CASSRDTHDEQYF
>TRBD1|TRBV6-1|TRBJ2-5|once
TGTGCCAGCAGTGAAACTGGGACAGGGGTAAGAGAGACCCAGTACTTC
CASSETGTGVRETQYF
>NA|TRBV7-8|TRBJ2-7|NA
TGTGCCAGCAGCTTTACCAGCTACGAGCAGTACTTC
CASSFTSYEQYF
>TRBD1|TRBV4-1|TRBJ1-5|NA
TGCGCCAGCAGCCAGGCAACAGGGGAGGGCAATCAGCCCCAGCATTTT
CASSQATGEGNQPQHF
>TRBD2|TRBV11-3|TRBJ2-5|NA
TGTGCCAGCAGCCTAGCGGCTAGCGTGGAGACCCAGTACTTC
CASSLAASVETQYF
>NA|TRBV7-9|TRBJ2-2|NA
TGTGCCAGCAGCTTAAGTCTACTCACCGGGGAGCTGTTTTTT
CASSLSLLTGELFF
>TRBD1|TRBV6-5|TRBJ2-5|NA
TGTGCCAGCAGAGACACAGGGGGCATGGAGACCCAGTACTTC
CASRDTGGMETQYF
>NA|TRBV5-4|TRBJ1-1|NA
TGTGCCAGCAGACGCCGGGAGGGAGGTGAAGCTTTCTTT
CASRRREGGEAFF
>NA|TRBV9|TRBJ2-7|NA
TGTGCCAGCAGCCCACGACAGACCCGGTCTTACGAGCAGTACTTC
CASSPRQTRSYEQYF
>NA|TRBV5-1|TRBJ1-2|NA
TGCGCCAGCAGCTTGGACAGCAGACCCCTATATGGCTACACCTTC
CASSLDSRPLYGYTF
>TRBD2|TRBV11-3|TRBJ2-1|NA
TGTGCCAGCAGCCGCGTGACTAGCGGGGGGAATGAGCAGTTCTTC
CASSRVTSGGNEQFF